This T cell receptor (beta chain) came from a study of human T cells and chemical hapten exposure. Study information: Diphenylcyclopropenone was administered weekly to the scalp of patients throughout the approximately 25-week study.

TCRdb redid the calling of the RACE reads with MiXCR, one entry per CDR3 protein. The data show more than 75,000 distinct CDR3 sequences, 8% to 10% seen once. This clonotype has a single count. Antigen: not known. Time point specified: pre-sensitization, week 0. The treatment is: therapeutic diphenylcyclopropenone sensitization with weekly scalp DPC. Investigators collected blood before applying each patch test. Study-wide points: Controls formed significantly fewer large CDR3 similarity clusters than expanded TCRs did.

Germline values: CDR1 KGHDR, CDR2 SFDVKD. V was pared by 3 bases and J by 4 bases, with 9 bases between. The CDR3 runs 15 residues. This receptor was identified in a middle-aged woman with alopecia areata. Some clones in this sample may be carry-over from other donors' samples. The specimen comprised whole blood, sampled in connection with sensitization to the hapten diphenylcyclopropenone (DPC). The genes are TRBV24-1 and TRBJ2-6, with D possibly matching TRBD1 (6 bases). CDR3 loop: CATSDRTAGANVLTF. DNA for the CDR3: TGTGCCACCAGTGATCGGACAGCAGGGGCCAACGTCCTGACTTTC.